These T cell receptor beta chains were read from a single sample in a study of cytomegalovirus exposure and HLA in healthy donors. Libraries were prepared by immunoSEQ multiplex PCR; TCRdb keeps only in-frame clonotypes and omits some of them. The top ten hold 2.7% of the sample, which has some 92,000 clones, approximately 79% seen once. Sequences were obtained from PBMCs. Source of these receptors: a man aged 30 to 39 in good health and CMV-seronegative. Both conserved end residues are part of each CDR3. Each record gives: V gene, J gene, CDR3 protein.

v_gene: TRBV7-3; j_gene: TRBJ1-2; CDR3aa: CASSEQPNGQGRGYTF
v_gene: TRBV19; j_gene: TRBJ1-1; CDR3aa: CASSMATGGGTEAFF
v_gene: TRBV28; j_gene: TRBJ1-2; CDR3aa: CASSPTDRGRGGYTF
v_gene: TRBV2; j_gene: TRBJ1-1; CDR3aa: CASSQREARILGPEAFF
v_gene: TRBV6-1; j_gene: TRBJ1-1; CDR3aa: CASTPLEGTAEAFF
v_gene: TRBV12-5; j_gene: TRBJ1-1; CDR3aa: CASGPGGYMNTEAFF
v_gene: TRBV6-5; j_gene: TRBJ2-5; CDR3aa: CASSYRTGRETQYF
v_gene: TRBV30; j_gene: TRBJ2-1; CDR3aa: CAWSGTGRHNEQFF
v_gene: TRBV7-2; j_gene: TRBJ1-1; CDR3aa: CASSSHRDTEAFF
v_gene: TRBV18; j_gene: TRBJ1-1; CDR3aa: CASSPPPRGTEAFF
v_gene: TRBV28; j_gene: TRBJ1-1; CDR3aa: CASSPGRNTEAFF
v_gene: TRBV6-5; j_gene: TRBJ2-7; CDR3aa: CASQGSYEQYF
v_gene: TRBV19; j_gene: TRBJ2-1; CDR3aa: CASSNLAAGGPEEQFF
v_gene: TRBV4-2; j_gene: TRBJ1-1; CDR3aa: CASSRISTNTEAFF
v_gene: TRBV27; j_gene: TRBJ1-5; CDR3aa: CASSLFQGIQTQPQHF
v_gene: TRBV19; j_gene: TRBJ1-2; CDR3aa: CASSISGGQEWGYTF
v_gene: TRBV5-1; j_gene: TRBJ1-1; CDR3aa: CASSLGGDANTEAFF
v_gene: TRBV19; j_gene: TRBJ1-2; CDR3aa: CASSQTGSGYTF
v_gene: TRBV4-3; j_gene: TRBJ2-3; CDR3aa: CASSQDSGGADTQYF
v_gene: TRBV18; j_gene: TRBJ2-5; CDR3aa: CASSRGAEETQYF
v_gene: TRBV7-9; j_gene: TRBJ2-7; CDR3aa: CASSSGLAGYYEQYF
v_gene: TRBV4-1; j_gene: TRBJ1-5; CDR3aa: CASSLEMGQLNQPQHF
v_gene: TRBV7-9; j_gene: TRBJ1-1; CDR3aa: CASSLGWAGTEAFF
v_gene: TRBV6-5; j_gene: TRBJ2-2; CDR3aa: CASSYNHQRGTGELFF
v_gene: TRBV10-3; j_gene: TRBJ1-2; CDR3aa: CAINKGQGVYGYTF
v_gene: TRBV18; j_gene: TRBJ2-3; CDR3aa: CASSPLMGQGFTDTQYF
v_gene: TRBV7-2; j_gene: TRBJ2-5; CDR3aa: CASSLAHRVIRVETQYF
v_gene: TRBV7-9; j_gene: TRBJ1-1; CDR3aa: CASSLGGLNTEAFF
v_gene: TRBV4-1; j_gene: TRBJ1-2; CDR3aa: CASTDHRVNYGYTF
v_gene: TRBV27; j_gene: TRBJ2-7; CDR3aa: CASSSKKQVPEQYF
v_gene: TRBV4-3; j_gene: TRBJ2-1; CDR3aa: CASSQDISGTPFYNEQFF
v_gene: TRBV7-6; j_gene: TRBJ2-7; CDR3aa: CASSQGVADDEQYF
v_gene: TRBV9; j_gene: TRBJ2-1; CDR3aa: CASSVVISGGGLNEQFF
v_gene: TRBV7-9; j_gene: TRBJ2-7; CDR3aa: CASSDRDRAPNEQYF
v_gene: TRBV7-2; j_gene: TRBJ1-5; CDR3aa: CASSSQFDQPQHF
v_gene: TRBV29-1; j_gene: TRBJ2-3; CDR3aa: CSVIAKLSTDTQYF
v_gene: TRBV6-5; j_gene: TRBJ1-6; CDR3aa: CASMKDSLYNSPLHF
v_gene: TRBV10-3; j_gene: TRBJ1-2; CDR3aa: CAIMGGAANYGYTF
v_gene: TRBV29-1; j_gene: TRBJ1-1; CDR3aa: CSVEEGQLNTEAFF
v_gene: TRBV15; j_gene: TRBJ1-6; CDR3aa: CATSRTTGGNSPLHF
v_gene: TRBV7-9; j_gene: TRBJ2-1; CDR3aa: CASSLSGSYNEQFF
v_gene: TRBV29-1; j_gene: TRBJ1-1; CDR3aa: CSVEGQGIEAFF
v_gene: TRBV2; j_gene: TRBJ1-5; CDR3aa: CASSSQGSSNQPQHF
v_gene: TRBV9; j_gene: TRBJ1-2; CDR3aa: CASSPHLGTGDGYTF